The 15 T cell receptor beta chains below were found in one sample sequenced in a study of cytomegalovirus exposure and HLA in healthy donors. In the PCR, 60 Vbeta and 13 Jbeta primers were used. Using immunoSEQ multiplex PCR, the repertoire was profiled, and TCRdb retains in-frame clones only, with some absent. The sample table includes about 70,000 clones. The sample was PBMCs. These receptor sequences come from a female donor in good health and CMV-seropositive.

This sequence joins TRBV18 and TRBJ2-5; a weak D match, TRBD2 (5 bases). Trimming stripped 8 bases from V and 5 bases from J, with 9 bases between. Germline V gene lookup returns CDR1 KGHSH and CDR2 LQKENI. CDR3 size: 11 residues. CDR3 residues: CASTWEETQYF. CDR3 bases: TGTGCCAGCACCTGGGAGGAGACCCAGTACTTC.

The chain carries TRBV6-1 and TRBJ1-2, with 7 bases that match TRBD1. The germline CDR1 and CDR2 sequences are MNHNS and SASEGT. V lost 2 bases, J lost 7 bases, and 4 bases stayed unmatched. The CDR3 extends over 13 amino acids. The DNA of the CDR3 is TGTGCCAGCAGTGAAAACGCAGGGGGTGGCTACACCTTC. Translating gives CASSENAGGGYTF.

This chain uses TRBV6-5 with TRBJ1-2, with TRBD1 as a possible D gene (6 bases). The CDR3 spans 13 residues. Trimming shortened V by 6 bases and J by 4 bases, and 12 bases separated the two germline ends. Germline CDR1 and CDR2: MNHEY and SVGAGI. The CDR3 region has the DNA TGTGCCAGCAGCAAAAAAGGGGGCTATGGCTACACCTTC. It encodes CASSKKGGYGYTF.

Of note for this clone: At one boundary the junction diverges from the germline segment, which might be a read error. The chain uses TRBV4-1 and TRBJ2-7, with 14 bases fitting TRBD2. CDR3 size: 16 residues. Looked up from germline, CDR1 is MGHRA and CDR2 is YSYEKL. Here the CDR3 reads CASSQVGLAGGYEHYF. In DNA, the CDR3 is TGCGCCAGCAGCCAAGTTGGACTAGCGGGAGGTTACGAGCATTACTTC.

The rearrangement uses TRBV19 and TRBJ2-4; D may be TRBD1 (5 bases). The CDR3 is 16 residues long. The V end was cut by 6 bases, the J end by 1 base, with 16 bases between. Germline V CDR1 and CDR2: LNHDA, SQIVND (reference sequence). The CDR3 DNA sequence: TGTGCCAGTAGGTCAATGGGGCTCCCGGCCAAAAACATTCAGTACTTC. Amino acid sequence: CASRSMGLPAKNIQYF.

CDR3 in amino acids: CASSLYQTVFYEQYF. As DNA, the CDR3 is TGTGCCAGCAGCCTTTATCAGACAGTATTCTACGAGCAGTACTTC. V gene TRBV14 combines with J gene TRBJ2-7, with D perhaps matching TRBD1 (5 bases). The germline CDR1 and CDR2 sequences are SGHDN and FVKESK. The V end was cut by 4 bases, the J end by 3 bases, with 16 bases between. This CDR3 spans 15 amino acids.

The chain joins TRBV28 to TRBJ2-3; TRBD2 aligns across 11 bases. Unmatched junction bases numbered 18, after V lost 6 bases and J lost 4 bases. This CDR3 contains 19 residues. Germline lookup yields CDR1 MDHEN and CDR2 SYDVKM. CDR3 sequence (DNA): TGTGCCAGCAGCCCGGGGCTAGCGGGGGGCCTTAGTGGGGCAGATACGCAGTATTTT. This translates into CASSPGLAGGLSGADTQYF. Supplemented by reference TRBV28 and TRBJ2-3, the full variable domain reads DVKVTQSSRYLVKRTGEKVFLECVQDMDHENMFWYRQDPGLGLRLIYFSYDVKMKEKGDIPEGYSVSREKKERFSLILESASTNQTSMYLCASSPGLAGGLSGADTQYFGPGTRLTVL.

A word on this clone: Compared with germline, one end of the junction differs, possibly owing to a read error. The genes are TRBV30 and TRBJ1-6, with D possibly being TRBD1 (5 bases). The CDR3 has 17 residues. CDR1 is GTSNPN and CDR2 is SVGIG in the germline V gene (reference sequence). Here the CDR3 DNA reads TGTGCCTGGAGTCGTGCCCGCAGGGCAATAGATAATTCACACCTCCACTTT. Protein product: CAWSRARRAIDNSHLHF.

V usage is TRBV15 and J usage is TRBJ2-1; TRBD1 is a possible D gene (5 bases). Germline V gene lookup returns CDR1 LNHNV and CDR2 YYDKDF (reference sequence). CDR3 size: 13 residues. V lost 8 bases, J lost 8 bases, and 16 bases lay in between. CDR3: CATGSGNKDEQFF. In nucleotides, the CDR3 is TGTGCCACCGGGTCAGGGAATAAAGATGAGCAGTTCTTC.

The chain recombines TRBV4-2 with TRBJ2-7; 10 nucleotides agree with TRBD2. Germline V gives CDR1 LGHNA, CDR2 YNFKEQ. The CDR3 runs 14 residues. Trimming cost V 4 bases and J 4 bases; bases outside gene matches: 4. In DNA, the CDR3 is TGTGCCAGCAGCCCCAGCGGGAGGGGGTACGAGCAGTACTTC. It is translated as CASSPSGRGYEQYF.

CDR3 sequence reads: CASSFFEADNEQFF. The CDR3 nucleotides are TGTGCCAGCAGTTTCTTCGAGGCGGATAACGAGCAGTTCTTC. The chain recombines TRBV28 with TRBJ2-1; no clear D. CDR3 length: 14 amino acids. Germline V lookup: CDR1 MDHEN, CDR2 SYDVKM. Trimming pared 3 bases from V and 10 bases from J, leaving 16 bases between. Looking up the rest from reference TRBV28 and TRBJ2-1 gives the full variable domain: DVKVTQSSRYLVKRTGEKVFLECVQDMDHENMFWYRQDPGLGLRLIYFSYDVKMKEKGDIPEGYSVSREKKERFSLILESASTNQTSMYLCASSFFEADNEQFFGPGTRLTVL.

The chain carries TRBV5-4 and TRBJ2-5; 9 positions match TRBD1. This CDR3 has 14 residues. The trim removed 1 base at V and 6 bases at J, leaving 4 bases unmatched. Germline V gene lookup returns CDR1 SGHNT and CDR2 YYREEE (reference sequence). The CDR3 spells CASSLRGQGQTQYF. The CDR3 DNA sequence: TGTGCCAGCAGCTTGAGGGGACAGGGTCAGACCCAGTACTTC.

This rearrangement joins TRBV10-3 to TRBJ1-1; tentative D call: TRBD1 (6 bases). V lost 10 bases to trimming and J lost 1 base, with 13 bases between them. The CDR3 totals 13 residues. In germline, CDR1 is ENHRY, CDR2 SYGVKD. The CDR3 reads CATRRGGNTEAFF. CDR3 in DNA: TGTGCCACACGAAGAGGGGGGAACACTGAAGCTTTCTTT.

This sequence joins TRBV5-4 and TRBJ2-2; 9 bases map to TRBD2. V lost 4 bases to trimming and J lost 0 bases; unmatched junction nucleotides: 4. The CDR3 is 16 residues long. Germline V gene data show CDR1 as SGHNT and CDR2 as YYREEE (reference sequence). The CDR3 is CASSQTSGSNTGELFF. The DNA of the CDR3 is TGTGCCAGCAGCCAGACTAGCGGCTCGAACACCGGGGAGCTGTTTTTT.

The chain recombines TRBV28 with TRBJ2-7; 14 bases fit TRBD2. Germline loops: CDR1 MDHEN, CDR2 SYDVKM. There are 17 residues in the CDR3. The junction had 9 bases not matched to a gene; V was cut back by 4 bases and J by 4 bases. CDR3 DNA sequence: TGTGCCAGCAGTTACCCGCCCGGGACTAGCGGGAGTTACGAGCAGTACTTC. Its translation is CASSYPPGTSGSYEQYF.